This T cell receptor beta chain was captured in a study of blood T cell repertoires in COVID-19 (dated by TCRdb to about 2020). At the level of the whole study: The collaborator samples originated in the United States, Italy and Spain and spanned the acute and convalescent phases of COVID-19. Nearly every sample came with metadata listing a de-identified subject ID, COVID-19 status, age in years and sex. The dataset comprised deeply sampled blood TCRbeta repertoires from subjects exposed to, actively infected with, or recovered from COVID-19. HLA class I and class II types, where available, came from metadata supplied by the sample provider rather than from assay-based typing. The prospective study material was composed of cDNA or gDNA derived from T cells, B-cell-depleted T cells, or PBMCs. The samples were drawn from two sources: the first 160 participants of the ongoing ImmuneRACE study, and approximately 1,300 subjects contributed by 6 global collaborators. The repertoires were released in a freely available public database meant as a resource for research on the immune response to SARS-CoV-2. General study outcomes and caveats: The quantity of clinical and demographic metadata differed by source and by participant and was supplied without curation.

Each collaborating institution followed its own protocols to collect whole blood in K2EDTA tubes. For TCRbeta analysis, collaborator samples were shipped as frozen whole blood, as isolated PBMCs, or as DNA extracted from either sample type. On this clone itself: There is no known antigen for this receptor. The sample holds no much larger clone one base away, and base qualities are not on file.

TCRbeta CDR3 regions were amplified from genomic DNA using the immunoSEQ Assay, a bias-controlled multiplex PCR. The paper's data handling went like this. The number of nucleated cells in each sample was estimated from the amplification of reference gene primers within the assay. To quantify the absolute abundance of each unique TCRbeta CDR3 rearrangement, sequence reads were collapsed and filtered. For each sample, productive Simpson clonality was calculated by taking the square root of Simpson's diversity index across productive rearrangements. In TCRdb, the immuneACCESS table is reduced to in-frame sequences with V and J assigned. These tables do not hold every clone; where another copy was compared, an unresolved V gene accounts for under half, and the others remain unexplained. D and trimming were read from the DNA, whereas the V and J calls and clone size are those reported in that table. This sample is represented by roughly 230,000 clones; around four fifths of them were singletons. Together, the top ten hold roughly 4% of the sample.

Sequenced sample: peripheral blood. This TCR derives from a middle-aged man with acute or convalescent COVID-19.

The CDR3 in this case is CASSAGTGGYEQYF. At the DNA level, the sequence is TGCGCCAGCAGTGCCGGGACGGGGGGCTACGAGCAGTACTTC. Recombination connected TRBV10-2 to TRBJ2-7, with 7 middle bases fitting TRBD2. CDR1 WSHSY and CDR2 SAAADI were looked up in the germline V gene. The CDR3 has 14 amino acids, counting the end cysteine and phenylalanine. Only the CDR3 region is kept as DNA, spanning 42 bases read in frame from base 1. Germline trimming: 4 bases from V, 3 bases from J; junction bases outside gene matches: 6.